The T cell receptor beta chain described here comes from a study of OX40 agonist ivuxolimab in advanced cancers. Study-wide context: Previous treatment with anti-PD-1, anti-PD-L1 or anti-CTLA-4 therapy was allowed; more than 35% had received some. Whole-study results and caveats: Among T cells, CD8+ cells averaged more expanded clones than CD4+ cells.

Germline loops: CDR1 ENHRY, CDR2 SYGVKD. This CDR3 is 11 amino acids long. Trimming took 8 bases from V and 6 from J, leaving 7 bases between them. Using immunoSEQ multiplex PCR, the repertoire was profiled, and TCRdb retains in-frame clones only, with some absent. The sample has some 33,000 clones, roughly 74% seen once. On this clone itself: The antigen remains undetermined.

The source is an adult with an advanced solid tumor such as melanoma, head and neck, liver or kidney cancer. This material consisted of CD4+ or CD8+ T cells sorted from blood, taken in a trial of the OX40 agonist ivuxolimab. The chain couples TRBV10-3 to TRBJ1-4, with D possibly being TRBD1 (5 bases). The CDR3 spells CAIGGDEKLFF. As DNA, the CDR3 is TGTGCCATCGGGGGTGATGAAAAACTGTTTTTT.